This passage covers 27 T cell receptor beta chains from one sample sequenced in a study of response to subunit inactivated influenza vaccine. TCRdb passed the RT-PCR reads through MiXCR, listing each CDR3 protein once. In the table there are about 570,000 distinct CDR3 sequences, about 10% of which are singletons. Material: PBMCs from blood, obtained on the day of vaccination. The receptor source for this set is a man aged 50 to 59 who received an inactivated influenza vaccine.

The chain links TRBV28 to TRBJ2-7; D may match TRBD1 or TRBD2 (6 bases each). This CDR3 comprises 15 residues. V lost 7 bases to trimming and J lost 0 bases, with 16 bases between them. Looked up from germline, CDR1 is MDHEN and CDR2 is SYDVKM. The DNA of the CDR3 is TGTGCCAGCAAAAGGGGGACTTCTGCCTCCTACGAGCAGTACTTC. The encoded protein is CASKRGTSASYEQYF. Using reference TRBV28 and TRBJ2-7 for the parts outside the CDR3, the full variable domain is DVKVTQSSRYLVKRTGEKVFLECVQDMDHENMFWYRQDPGLGLRLIYFSYDVKMKEKGDIPEGYSVSREKKERFSLILESASTNQTSMYLCASKRGTSASYEQYFGPGTRLTVT.

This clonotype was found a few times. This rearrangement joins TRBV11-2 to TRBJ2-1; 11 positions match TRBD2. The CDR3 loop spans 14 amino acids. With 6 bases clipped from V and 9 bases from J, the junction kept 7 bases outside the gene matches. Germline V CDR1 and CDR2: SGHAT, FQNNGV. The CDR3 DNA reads TGTGCCAGCAGGTTTAGCGGGGGGGCCGTTGAGCAGTTCTTC. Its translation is CASRFSGGAVEQFF.

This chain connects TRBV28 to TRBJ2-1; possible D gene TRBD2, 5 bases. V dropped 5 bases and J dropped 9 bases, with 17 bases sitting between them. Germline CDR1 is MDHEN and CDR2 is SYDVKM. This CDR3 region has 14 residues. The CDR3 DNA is TGTGCCAGCAGTCCGGGGTCTGGTAGAAGTGAGCAGTTCTTC. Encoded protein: CASSPGSGRSEQFF.

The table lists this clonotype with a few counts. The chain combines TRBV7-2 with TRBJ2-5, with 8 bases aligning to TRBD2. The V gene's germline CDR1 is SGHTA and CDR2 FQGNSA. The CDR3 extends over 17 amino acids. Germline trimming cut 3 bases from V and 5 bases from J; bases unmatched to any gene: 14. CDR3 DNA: TGTGCCAGCAGCTTCCACCAGGCTGGAGCGGGGGTTGAGACCCAGTACTTC. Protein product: CASSFHQAGAGVETQYF.

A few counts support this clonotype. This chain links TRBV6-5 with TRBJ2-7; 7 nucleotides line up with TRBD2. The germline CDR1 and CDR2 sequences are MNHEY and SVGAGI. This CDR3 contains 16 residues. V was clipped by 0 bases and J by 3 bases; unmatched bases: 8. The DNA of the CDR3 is TGTGCCAGCAGTTACTCATTCGCGGGGGTCTTCTACGAGCAGTACTTC. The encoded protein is CASSYSFAGVFYEQYF.

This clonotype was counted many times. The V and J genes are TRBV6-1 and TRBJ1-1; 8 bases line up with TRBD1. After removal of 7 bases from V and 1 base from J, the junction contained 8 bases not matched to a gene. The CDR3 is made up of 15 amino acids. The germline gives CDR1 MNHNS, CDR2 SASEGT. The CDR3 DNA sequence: TGTGCCAGCAAGAAATCCGGGACAGGGAACACTGAAGCTTTCTTT. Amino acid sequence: CASKKSGTGNTEAFF.

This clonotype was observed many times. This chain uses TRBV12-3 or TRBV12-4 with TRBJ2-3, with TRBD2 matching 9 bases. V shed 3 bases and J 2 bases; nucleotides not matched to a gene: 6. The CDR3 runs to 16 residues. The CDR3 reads CASSFPLAGPTDTQYF. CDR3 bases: TGTGCCAGCAGTTTCCCACTAGCGGGTCCCACAGATACGCAGTATTTT.

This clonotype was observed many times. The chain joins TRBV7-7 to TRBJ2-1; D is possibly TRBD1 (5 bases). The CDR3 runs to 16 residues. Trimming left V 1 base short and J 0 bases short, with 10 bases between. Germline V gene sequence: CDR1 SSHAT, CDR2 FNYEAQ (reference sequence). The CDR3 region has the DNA TGTGCCAGCAGCTTAGGGACAACTCCCTCCTACAATGAGCAGTTCTTC. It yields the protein CASSLGTTPSYNEQFF.

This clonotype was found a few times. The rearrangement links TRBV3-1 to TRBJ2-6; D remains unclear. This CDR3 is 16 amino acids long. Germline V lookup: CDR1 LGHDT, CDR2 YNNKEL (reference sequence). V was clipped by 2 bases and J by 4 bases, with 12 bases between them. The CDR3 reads CASSQSYFAGANVLTF. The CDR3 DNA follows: TGTGCCAGCAGCCAAAGCTACTTTGCGGGGGCCAACGTCCTGACTTTC. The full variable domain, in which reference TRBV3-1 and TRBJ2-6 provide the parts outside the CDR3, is DTAVSQTPKYLVTQMGNDKSIKCEQNLGHDTMYWYKQDSKKFLKIMFSYNNKELIINETVPNRFSPKSPDKAHLNLHINSLELGDSAVYFCASSQSYFAGANVLTFGAGSRLTVL.

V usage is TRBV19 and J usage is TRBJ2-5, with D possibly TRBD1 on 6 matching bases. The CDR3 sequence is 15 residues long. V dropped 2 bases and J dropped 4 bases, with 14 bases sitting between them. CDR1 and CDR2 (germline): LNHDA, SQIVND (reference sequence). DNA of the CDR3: TGTGCCAGTAGTATAAACAGGGAGTTGCGAGAGACCCAGTACTTC. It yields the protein CASSINRELRETQYF.

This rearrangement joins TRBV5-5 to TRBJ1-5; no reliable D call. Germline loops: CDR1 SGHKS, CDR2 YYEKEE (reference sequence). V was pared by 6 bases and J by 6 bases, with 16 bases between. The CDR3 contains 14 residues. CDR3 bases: TGTGCCAGCACCCAAGGACCATCCACTCAGCCCCAGCATTTT. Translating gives CASTQGPSTQPQHF.

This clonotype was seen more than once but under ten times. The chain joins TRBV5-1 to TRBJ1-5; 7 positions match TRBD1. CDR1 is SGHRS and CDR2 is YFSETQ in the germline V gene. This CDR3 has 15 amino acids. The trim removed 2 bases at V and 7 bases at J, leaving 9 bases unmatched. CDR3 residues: CASSLGGRSYQPQHF. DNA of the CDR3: TGCGCCAGCAGCTTAGGGGGCAGAAGCTACCAGCCCCAGCATTTT.

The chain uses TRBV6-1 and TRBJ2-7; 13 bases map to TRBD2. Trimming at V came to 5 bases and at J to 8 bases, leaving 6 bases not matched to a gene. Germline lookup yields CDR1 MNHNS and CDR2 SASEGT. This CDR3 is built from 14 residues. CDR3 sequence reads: CASSPTSGGHKQYF. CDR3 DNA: TGTGCCAGCAGTCCGACTAGCGGGGGGCATAAGCAGTACTTC.

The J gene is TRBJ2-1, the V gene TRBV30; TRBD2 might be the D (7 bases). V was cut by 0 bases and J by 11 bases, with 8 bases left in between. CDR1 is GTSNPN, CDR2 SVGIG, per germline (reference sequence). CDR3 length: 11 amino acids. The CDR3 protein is CAWSVGGQQFF. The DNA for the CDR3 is TGTGCCTGGAGTGTGGGGGGGCAGCAGTTCTTC.

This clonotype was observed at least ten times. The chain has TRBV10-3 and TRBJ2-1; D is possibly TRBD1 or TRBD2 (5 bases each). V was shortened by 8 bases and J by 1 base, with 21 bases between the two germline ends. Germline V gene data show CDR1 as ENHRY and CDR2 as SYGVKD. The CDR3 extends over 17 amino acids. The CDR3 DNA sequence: TGTGCCATCTCATCGCTGGGCCGGGGCGAGTCCTACAATGAGCAGTTCTTC. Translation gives CAISSLGRGESYNEQFF.

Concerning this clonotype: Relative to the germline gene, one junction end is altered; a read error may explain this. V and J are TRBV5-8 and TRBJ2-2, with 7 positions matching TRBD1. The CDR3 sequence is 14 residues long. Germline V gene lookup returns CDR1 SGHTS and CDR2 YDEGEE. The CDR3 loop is CAISLGTATGELFF. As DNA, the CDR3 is TGTGCCATCAGCCTCGGGACAGCCACCGGGGAGCTGTTTTTT.

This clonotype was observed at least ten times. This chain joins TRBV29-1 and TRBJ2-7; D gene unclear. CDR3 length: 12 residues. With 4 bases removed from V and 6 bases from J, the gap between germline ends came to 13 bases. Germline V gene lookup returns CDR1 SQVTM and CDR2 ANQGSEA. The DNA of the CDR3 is TGCAGCGTTGCCGCTAGTCATTCCGAGCAGTACTTC. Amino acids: CSVAASHSEQYF.

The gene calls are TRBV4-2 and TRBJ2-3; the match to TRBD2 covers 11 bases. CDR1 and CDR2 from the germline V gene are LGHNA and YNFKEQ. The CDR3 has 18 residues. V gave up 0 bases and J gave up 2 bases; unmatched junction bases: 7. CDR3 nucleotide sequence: TGTGCCAGCAGCCAAGATACTAGCGGGGGAAAGTACACAGATACGCAGTATTTT. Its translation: CASSQDTSGGKYTDTQYF.

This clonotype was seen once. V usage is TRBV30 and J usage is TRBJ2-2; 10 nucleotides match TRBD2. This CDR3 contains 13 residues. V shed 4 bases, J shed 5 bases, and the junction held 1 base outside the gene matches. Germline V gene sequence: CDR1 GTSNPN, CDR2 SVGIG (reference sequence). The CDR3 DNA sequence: TGTGCCTGGACGGGACTAGCGACCGGGGAGCTGTTTTTT. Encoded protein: CAWTGLATGELFF.

CDR3 residues: CASSLNRISGANVLTF. CDR3 bases: TGTGCCAGCAGTTTAAACAGGATTTCCGGGGCCAACGTCCTGACTTTC. This chain uses TRBV9 with TRBJ2-6; tentatively, D is TRBD1 (5 bases). The germline gives CDR1 SGDLS, CDR2 YYNGEE. The V end was cut by 5 bases, the J end by 4 bases, with 16 bases between. This CDR3 contains 16 residues.

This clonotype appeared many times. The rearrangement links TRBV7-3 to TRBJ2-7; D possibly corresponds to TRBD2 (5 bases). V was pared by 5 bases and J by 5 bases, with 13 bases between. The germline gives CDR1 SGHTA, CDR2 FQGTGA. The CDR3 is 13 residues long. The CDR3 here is CASSPQPGNEQYF. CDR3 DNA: TGTGCCAGCAGCCCACAACCGGGGAACGAGCAGTACTTC.

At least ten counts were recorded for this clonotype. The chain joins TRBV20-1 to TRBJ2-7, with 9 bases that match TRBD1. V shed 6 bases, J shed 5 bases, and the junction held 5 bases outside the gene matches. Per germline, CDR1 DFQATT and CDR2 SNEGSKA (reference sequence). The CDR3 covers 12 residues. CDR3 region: CSATDRGDEQYF. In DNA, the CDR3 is TGCAGTGCCACCGACAGGGGGGACGAGCAGTACTTC.

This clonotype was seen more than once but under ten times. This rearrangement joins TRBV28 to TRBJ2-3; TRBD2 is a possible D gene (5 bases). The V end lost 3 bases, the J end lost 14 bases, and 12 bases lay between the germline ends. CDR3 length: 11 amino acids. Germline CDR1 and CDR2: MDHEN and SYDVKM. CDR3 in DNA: TGTGCCAGCAGTTTGTGGAGGCAGTGGTATTTT. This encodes CASSLWRQWYF.

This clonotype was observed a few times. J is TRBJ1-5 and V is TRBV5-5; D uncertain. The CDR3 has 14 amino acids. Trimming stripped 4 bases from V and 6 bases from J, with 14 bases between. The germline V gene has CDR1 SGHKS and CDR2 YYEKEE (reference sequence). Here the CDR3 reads CASSRIAGSQPQHF. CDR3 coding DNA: TGTGCCAGCAGCCGGATCGCAGGAAGTCAGCCCCAGCATTTT.

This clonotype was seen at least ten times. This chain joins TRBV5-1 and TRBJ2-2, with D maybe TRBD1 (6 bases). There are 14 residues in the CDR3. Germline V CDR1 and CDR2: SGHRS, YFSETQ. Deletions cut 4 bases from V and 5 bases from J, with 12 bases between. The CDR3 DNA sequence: TGCGCCAGCAGCCTTACACAGGGTACCGGGGAGCTGTTTTTT. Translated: CASSLTQGTGELFF.

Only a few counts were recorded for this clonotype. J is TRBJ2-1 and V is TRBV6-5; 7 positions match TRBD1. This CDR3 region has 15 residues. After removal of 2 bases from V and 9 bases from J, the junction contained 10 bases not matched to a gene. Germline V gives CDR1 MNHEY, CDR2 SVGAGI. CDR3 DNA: TGTGCCAGCAGTTACCCGAGACAGGGAACCGGTGAGCAGTTCTTC. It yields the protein CASSYPRQGTGEQFF.

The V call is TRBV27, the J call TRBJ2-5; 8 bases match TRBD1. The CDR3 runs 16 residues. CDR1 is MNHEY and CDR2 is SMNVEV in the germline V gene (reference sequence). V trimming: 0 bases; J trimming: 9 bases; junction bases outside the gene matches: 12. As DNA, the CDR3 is TGTGCCAGCAGTTTATCTGGCAGGGGGCGACCGGGGGCCCAGTACTTC. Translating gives CASSLSGRGRPGAQYF.